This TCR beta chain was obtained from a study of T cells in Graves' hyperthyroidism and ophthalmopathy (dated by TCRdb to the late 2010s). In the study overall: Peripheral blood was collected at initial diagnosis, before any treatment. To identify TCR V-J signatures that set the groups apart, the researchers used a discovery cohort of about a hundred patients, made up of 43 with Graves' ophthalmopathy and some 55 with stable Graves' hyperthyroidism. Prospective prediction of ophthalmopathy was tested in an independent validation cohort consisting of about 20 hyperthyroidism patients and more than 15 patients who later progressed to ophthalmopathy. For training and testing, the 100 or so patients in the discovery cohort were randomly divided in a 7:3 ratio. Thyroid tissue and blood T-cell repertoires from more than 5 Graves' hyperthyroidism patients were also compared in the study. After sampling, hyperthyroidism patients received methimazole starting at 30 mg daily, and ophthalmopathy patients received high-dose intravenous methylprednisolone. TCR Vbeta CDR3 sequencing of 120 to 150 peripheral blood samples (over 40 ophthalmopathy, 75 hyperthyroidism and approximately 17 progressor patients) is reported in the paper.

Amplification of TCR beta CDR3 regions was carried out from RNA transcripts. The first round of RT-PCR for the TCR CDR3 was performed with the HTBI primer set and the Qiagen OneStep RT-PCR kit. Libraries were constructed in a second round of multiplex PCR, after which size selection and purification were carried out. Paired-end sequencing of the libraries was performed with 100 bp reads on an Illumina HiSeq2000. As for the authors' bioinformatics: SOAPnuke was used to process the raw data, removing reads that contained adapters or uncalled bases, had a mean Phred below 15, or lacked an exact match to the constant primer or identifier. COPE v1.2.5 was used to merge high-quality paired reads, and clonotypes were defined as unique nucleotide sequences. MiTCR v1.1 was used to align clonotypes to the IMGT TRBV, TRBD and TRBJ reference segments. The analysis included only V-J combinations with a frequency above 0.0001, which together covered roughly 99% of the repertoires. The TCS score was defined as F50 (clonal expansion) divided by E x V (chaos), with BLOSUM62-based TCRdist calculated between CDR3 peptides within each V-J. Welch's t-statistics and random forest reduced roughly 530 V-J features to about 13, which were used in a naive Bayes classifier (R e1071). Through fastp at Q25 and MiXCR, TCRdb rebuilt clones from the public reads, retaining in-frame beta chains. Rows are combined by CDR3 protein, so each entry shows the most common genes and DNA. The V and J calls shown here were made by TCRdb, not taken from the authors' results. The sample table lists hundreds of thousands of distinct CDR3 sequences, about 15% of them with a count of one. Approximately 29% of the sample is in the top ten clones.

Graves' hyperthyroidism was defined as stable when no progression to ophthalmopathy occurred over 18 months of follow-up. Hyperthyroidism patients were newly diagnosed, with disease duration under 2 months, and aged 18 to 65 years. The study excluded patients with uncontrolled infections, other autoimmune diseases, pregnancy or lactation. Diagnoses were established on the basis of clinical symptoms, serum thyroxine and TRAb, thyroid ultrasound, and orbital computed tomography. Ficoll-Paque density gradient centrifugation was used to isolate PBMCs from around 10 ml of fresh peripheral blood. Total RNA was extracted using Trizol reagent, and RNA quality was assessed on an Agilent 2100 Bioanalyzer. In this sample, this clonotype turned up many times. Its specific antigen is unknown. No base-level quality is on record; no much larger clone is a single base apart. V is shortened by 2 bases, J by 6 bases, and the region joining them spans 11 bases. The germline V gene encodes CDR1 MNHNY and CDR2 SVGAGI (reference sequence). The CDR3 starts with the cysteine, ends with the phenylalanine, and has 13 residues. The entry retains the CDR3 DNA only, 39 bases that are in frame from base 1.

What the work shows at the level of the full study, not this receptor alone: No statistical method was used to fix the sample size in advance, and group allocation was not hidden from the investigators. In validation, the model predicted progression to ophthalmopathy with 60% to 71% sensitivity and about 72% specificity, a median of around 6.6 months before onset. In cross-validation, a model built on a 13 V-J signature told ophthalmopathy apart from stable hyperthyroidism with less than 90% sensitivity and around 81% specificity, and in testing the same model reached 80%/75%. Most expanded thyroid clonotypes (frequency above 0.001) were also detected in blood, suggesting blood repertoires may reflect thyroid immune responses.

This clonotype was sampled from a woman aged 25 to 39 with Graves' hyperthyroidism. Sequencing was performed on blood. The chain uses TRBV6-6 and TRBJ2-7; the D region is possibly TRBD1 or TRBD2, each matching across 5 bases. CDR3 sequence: CASSYMGTSEQYF. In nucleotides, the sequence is TGTGCCAGCAGTTACATGGGGACCAGCGAGCAGTACTTC.